The rows below give T cell receptor beta chains drawn from one sample of a study of blood T cell repertoires in COVID-19. The protocol was immunoSEQ multiplex PCR, while the TCRdb copy is restricted to in-frame clones and leaves out a portion. The repertoire holds 250,000 or so clones, with more than 80% as singletons. Sequenced: PBMCs or T cells enriched from blood (not recorded which). The receptor source for this set is a woman aged 25 to 39 with acute COVID-19. Each CDR3 is given without its conserved first and last residue. Fields, in order: CDR3 protein, V gene, J gene, CDR3 length.

CDR3aa: ASSSTGNYGYT; v_gene: TRBV28; j_gene: TRBJ1-2; len: 11
CDR3aa: ATTGGLAGENTGELF; v_gene: TRBV7-6; j_gene: TRBJ2-2; len: 15
CDR3aa: ASSLFGGSSYEQY; v_gene: TRBV5-1; j_gene: TRBJ2-7; len: 13
CDR3aa: ASSGGGSNYGYT; v_gene: TRBV19; j_gene: TRBJ1-2; len: 12
CDR3aa: ASTPSAWEETQY; v_gene: TRBV6-5; j_gene: TRBJ2-5; len: 12
CDR3aa: ASSSGTGDTGELF; v_gene: TRBV7-9; j_gene: TRBJ2-2; len: 13
CDR3aa: ASSPGQHYNEQF; v_gene: TRBV6-6; j_gene: TRBJ2-1; len: 12
CDR3aa: ASSSTSGDYNEQF; v_gene: TRBV7-3; j_gene: TRBJ2-1; len: 13
CDR3aa: ASSFSGRTGAGELF; v_gene: TRBV13; j_gene: TRBJ2-2; len: 14
CDR3aa: ASSPWGQGLHQPQH; v_gene: TRBV7-8; j_gene: TRBJ1-5; len: 14
CDR3aa: ASSQDTAYEQY; v_gene: TRBV4-1; j_gene: TRBJ2-7; len: 11
CDR3aa: ASSLQGANTGELF; v_gene: TRBV6-5; j_gene: TRBJ2-2; len: 13
CDR3aa: ASSEHRVEQF; v_gene: TRBV2; j_gene: TRBJ2-1; len: 10
CDR3aa: ASSRTSGSGLEQF; v_gene: TRBV11-2; j_gene: TRBJ2-1; len: 13
CDR3aa: ASSLLLAGGNEQF; v_gene: TRBV7-9; j_gene: TRBJ2-1; len: 13
CDR3aa: ASSFGPGAYTDTQY; v_gene: TRBV11-2; j_gene: TRBJ2-3; len: 14
CDR3aa: AISESSVEQF; v_gene: TRBV10-3; j_gene: TRBJ2-1; len: 10
CDR3aa: ASSVGTGGADEQY; v_gene: TRBV19; j_gene: TRBJ2-7; len: 13
CDR3aa: ASSVGGSTDTQY; v_gene: TRBV9; j_gene: TRBJ2-3; len: 12
CDR3aa: ASSPNRPTGLNTGELF; v_gene: TRBV18; j_gene: TRBJ2-2; len: 16
CDR3aa: ASATGSDEQF; v_gene: TRBV28; j_gene: TRBJ2-1; len: 10
CDR3aa: ASSLGLAAYNEQF; v_gene: TRBV11-2; j_gene: TRBJ2-1; len: 13
CDR3aa: ASRPGQGVEEQY; v_gene: TRBV5-1; j_gene: TRBJ2-7; len: 12
CDR3aa: SASEDRGQGGYT; v_gene: TRBV20-1; j_gene: TRBJ1-2; len: 12
CDR3aa: ASSLGQGVVQETQY; v_gene: TRBV5-1; j_gene: TRBJ2-5; len: 14
CDR3aa: ASSEREGGTDTQY; v_gene: TRBV9; j_gene: TRBJ2-3; len: 13
CDR3aa: AWRLERANVLT; v_gene: TRBV30; j_gene: TRBJ2-6; len: 11
CDR3aa: ASSRTSGQADTQY; v_gene: TRBV5-1; j_gene: TRBJ2-3; len: 13
CDR3aa: ASSSTSGIHREQF; v_gene: TRBV6-2/TRBV6-3; j_gene: TRBJ2-1; len: 13
CDR3aa: ASSPEAYNEQF; v_gene: TRBV5-1; j_gene: TRBJ2-1; len: 11
CDR3aa: ASSVSGSSYEQY; v_gene: TRBV2; j_gene: TRBJ2-7; len: 12
CDR3aa: ASSIVQGGETQY; v_gene: TRBV19; j_gene: TRBJ2-5; len: 12
CDR3aa: ASSERRTVQGEQY; v_gene: TRBV10-1; j_gene: TRBJ2-7; len: 13
CDR3aa: ASSQPTGATSSYNEQF; v_gene: TRBV4-1; j_gene: TRBJ2-1; len: 16